Listed here is a single TCR beta chain. What it recognizes is unknown. The V gene lost 6 bases and the J gene lost 7 bases, with 13 bases spanning the gap. Per the germline V gene, CDR1 is DFQATT and CDR2 is SNEGSKA (reference sequence). This CDR3 has 11 amino acids. This record belongs to a study of CD8+ T cells in alopecia areata. Study results and caveats: Scalp lesions, especially in alopecia totalis/universalis, had higher clonality than normal scalp.

Sample treatment: oral pan-JAK inhibitor, 5-10 mg twice daily. Extracted from the samples, RNA was reverse transcribed into cDNA to serve as the sequencing template. Assay used: immunoSEQ multiplex PCR; TCRdb lists only in-frame clones, some missing. The table records hundreds of thousands of clones, 66% of them present only once. The receptor was isolated from a human donor with alopecia areata. This material consisted of CD4+ T cells sorted from blood, taken between weeks 43 and 45, from a patient treated with tofacitinib. This chain connects TRBV20-1 to TRBJ2-7, with unresolved D. The CDR3, as DNA: TGCAGTGCCCGCAGTCATCAGGAGCAGTACTTC. It specifies CSARSHQEQYF.